Listed below are T cell receptor beta chains from one sample, sequenced in a study of blood T cell repertoires in COVID-19. Profiled with immunoSEQ multiplex PCR; TCRdb holds only in-frame clones, not every one. Here the sample spans about 320,000 clones, 90% being singletons. The sequenced sample consisted of PBMCs or T cells enriched from blood (not recorded which). The receptor set was obtained from a man aged 60 to 75 who had recovered from COVID-19. Both conserved end residues are part of each CDR3. D genes are given only for firm matches. Size tells how often a clone was seen (once, few, many) or the class of an expanded clone, and some rows leave it out.

12 | . | TRBJ2-5 | TRBV25-1 | TRBD2 | CASSGEGRTQYF | TGTGCCAGCAGTGGGGAGGGTAGGACCCAGTACTTC
14 | . | TRBJ1-2 | TRBV6-1 | . | CASSEQGYYYGYTF | TGTGCCAGCAGTGAACAGGGGTACTACTATGGCTACACCTTC
14 | few | TRBJ2-2 | TRBV19 | . | CASSIRAATGELFF | TGTGCCAGTAGTATTCGAGCGGCCACCGGGGAGCTGTTTTTT
15 | . | TRBJ2-5 | TRBV7-8 | TRBD1 | CASSKTGTVKETQYF | TGTGCCAGCAGTAAAACCGGGACAGTGAAAGAGACCCAGTACTTC
12 | . | TRBJ1-1 | TRBV18 | . | CASSPTDTEAFF | TGTGCCAGCTCACCAACAGACACTGAAGCTTTCTTT
14 | . | TRBJ2-7 | TRBV3-1/TRBV3-2 | . | CASSHWAGACEQYF | TGTGCCAGCAGCCACTGGGCAGGGGCCTGCGAGCAGTACTTC
12 | . | TRBJ1-6 | TRBV6-5 | . | CASSYPGSPLHF | TGTGCCAGCAGTTATCCAGGTTCACCCCTCCACTTT
17 | . | TRBJ1-1 | TRBV11-2 | . | CASSLVLVRETNTEAFF | TGTGCCAGCAGCTTAGTCCTTGTACGGGAAACGAACACTGAAGCTTTCTTT
14 | . | TRBJ2-7 | TRBV5-1 | TRBD1 | CASSSGQVVGEQYF | TGCGCCAGCAGCTCCGGACAGGTGGTGGGCGAGCAGTACTTC
15 | . | TRBJ2-1 | TRBV2 | TRBD2 | CASHWRLAGVGEQFF | TGTGCCAGCCATTGGCGGCTAGCGGGAGTCGGGGAGCAGTTCTTC
15 | . | TRBJ2-7 | TRBV6-6 | . | CASSQTVSSRGEQYF | TGTGCCAGCAGTCAGACTGTCTCCTCCCGGGGAGAGCAGTACTTC
18 | . | TRBJ1-6 | TRBV6-2/TRBV6-3 | . | CASSRGQIDRSYNSPLHF | TGTGCCAGCAGTCGCGGACAGATCGATCGTTCCTATAATTCACCCCTCCACTTT
13 | . | TRBJ2-3 | TRBV5-1 | . | CASSSTSTDTQYF | TGCGCCAGCAGCTCAACTAGCACAGATACGCAGTATTTT
13 | . | TRBJ2-7 | TRBV9 | . | CASSRQFNYEQYF | TGTGCCAGCAGCCGACAGTTTAACTACGAGCAGTACTTC
16 | . | TRBJ2-1 | TRBV18 | . | CASSPNPPTTYNEQFF | TGTGCCAGCTCACCAAACCCTCCGACTACCTACAATGAGCAGTTCTTC
15 | . | TRBJ1-5 | TRBV4-1 | TRBD1 | CASSRTGASNQPQHF | TGCGCCAGCAGCCGGACAGGGGCCAGCAATCAGCCCCAGCATTTT
12 | . | TRBJ2-2 | TRBV6-5 | . | CASRRETGELFF | TGTGCCAGCAGAAGGGAGACCGGGGAGCTGTTTTTT
15 | . | TRBJ2-5 | TRBV28 | . | CASSPMRGFGETQYF | TGTGCCAGCAGTCCAATGCGGGGATTTGGAGAGACCCAGTACTTC
11 | . | TRBJ1-4 | TRBV6-5 | . | CASSHGEKLFF | TGTGCCAGCAGCCACGGTGAAAAACTGTTTTTT
16 | few | TRBJ2-4 | TRBV6-5 | . | CASSYSGTRAKNIQYF | TGTGCCAGCAGTTACTCGGGGACTCGAGCCAAAAACATTCAGTACTTC
17 | . | TRBJ1-1 | TRBV7-3 | TRBD1 | CASSERGHRGPDTEAFF | TGTGCCAGCAGCGAAAGGGGTCACAGGGGACCGGACACTGAAGCTTTCTTT
15 | . | TRBJ2-3 | TRBV5-5 | TRBD2 | CASNGRREWTDTQYF | TGTGCCAGCAACGGGAGGCGGGAGTGGACAGATACGCAGTATTTT
14 | . | TRBJ2-7 | TRBV5-1 | . | CASSGRGSSYEQYF | TGCGCCAGCAGCGGCAGGGGAAGCTCCTACGAGCAGTACTTC
12 | . | TRBJ2-6 | TRBV2 | . | CASKAAANVLTF | TGTGCCAGCAAGGCGGCGGCCAACGTCCTGACTTTC
17 | . | TRBJ1-2 | TRBV27 | TRBD1 | CASSYRGGGTGNYGYTF | TGTGCCAGCAGTTATAGAGGGGGAGGGACAGGGAACTATGGCTACACCTTC
15 | . | TRBJ2-4 | TRBV5-4 | . | CASSLVAGAKNIQYF | TGTGCCAGCAGCTTGGTGGCAGGGGCCAAAAACATTCAGTACTTC
13 | once | TRBJ1-1 | TRBV29-1 | . | CSVGGLGGRAAFF | TGCAGCGTTGGGGGACTGGGAGGGAGGGCAGCTTTCTTT
17 | once | TRBJ2-5 | TRBV19 | . | CASSNLRGGTSSETQYF | TGTGCCAGTAGTAACCTTCGAGGCGGGACGTCGTCGGAGACCCAGTACTTC
14 | . | TRBJ2-7 | TRBV6-5 | . | CASNSNGGIYEQYF | TGTGCCAGCAATTCAAACGGGGGAATCTACGAGCAGTACTTC
16 | . | TRBJ2-3 | TRBV7-9 | TRBD2 | CASSLSSGRAPDTQYF | TGTGCCAGCAGCTTGTCAAGCGGGAGGGCCCCAGATACGCAGTATTTT
14 | few | TRBJ1-4 | TRBV25-1 | TRBD1 | CASSGQGFNEKLFF | TGTGCCAGCAGTGGACAGGGCTTTAATGAAAAACTGTTTTTT
18 | . | TRBJ2-3 | TRBV11-2 | . | CASSLVYFAGKGADTQYF | TGTGCCAGCAGCTTAGTCTACTTTGCTGGTAAAGGGGCAGATACGCAGTATTTT
14 | . | TRBJ2-7 | TRBV3-1/TRBV3-2 | TRBD1 | CASSQGTGPYEQYF | TGTGCCAGCAGCCAAGGGACAGGCCCATACGAGCAGTACTTC
15 | . | TRBJ1-6 | TRBV2 | . | CASSEIQPGGSPLHF | TGTGCCAGCAGTGAAATACAGCCCGGGGGTTCACCCCTCCACTTT
12 | . | TRBJ1-5 | TRBV7-9 | . | CASSFSGQPQHF | TGTGCCAGCAGCTTTTCCGGGCAGCCCCAGCATTTT
12 | . | TRBJ1-1 | TRBV28 | . | CASFTVNTEAFF | TGTGCCAGTTTCACAGTTAACACTGAAGCTTTCTTT
14 | . | TRBJ1-2 | TRBV5-4 | TRBD1 | CASTQDRANYGYTF | TGTGCCAGCACCCAGGACAGGGCCAACTATGGCTACACCTTC
15 | . | TRBJ2-7 | TRBV18 | TRBD2 | CASSPTGGKLYEQYF | TGTGCCAGCTCACCAACGGGAGGCAAACTCTACGAGCAGTACTTC
16 | . | TRBJ1-4 | TRBV15 | . | CATSRPTGRANEKLFF | TGTGCCACCAGCAGACCCACAGGGCGGGCTAATGAAAAACTGTTTTTT
15 | . | TRBJ2-7 | TRBV3-1/TRBV3-2 | . | CASSQDHLVASEQYF | TGTGCCAGCAGCCAAGACCATCTAGTAGCGAGCGAGCAGTACTTC
16 | . | TRBJ2-7 | TRBV3-1/TRBV3-2 | . | CASSQGSGGQGYEQYF | TGTGCCAGCAGCCAAGGGTCTGGTGGGCAAGGCTACGAGCAGTACTTC
18 | . | TRBJ2-1 | TRBV24-1 | TRBD2 | CATSDLRASGSSYNEQFF | TGTGCCACCAGTGATTTAAGGGCTAGCGGCTCTTCCTACAATGAGCAGTTCTTC
13 | . | TRBJ2-1 | TRBV6-1 | . | CASSDTGWSEQFF | TGTGCCAGCAGTGACACGGGGTGGAGTGAGCAGTTCTTC
18 | . | TRBJ2-6 | TRBV19 | TRBD1 | CASSPTGGSNSGANVLTF | TGTGCCAGTAGTCCGACAGGGGGCTCAAACTCTGGGGCCAACGTCCTGACTTTC
12 | few | TRBJ1-2 | TRBV11-2 | . | CASSLGRPGYTF | TGTGCCAGCAGCTTAGGGCGGCCTGGCTACACCTTC
15 | once | TRBJ2-7 | TRBV9 | TRBD2 | CASSLSGRAGYEQYF | TGTGCCAGCAGCCTTAGCGGGAGGGCGGGCTACGAGCAGTACTTC
14 | once | TRBJ2-3 | TRBV19 | . | CASSIGTYTDTQYF | TGTGCCAGTAGTATAGGGACTTACACAGATACGCAGTATTTT
14 | . | TRBJ1-1 | TRBV6-5 | TRBD1 | CASSYWTGGPAAFF | TGTGCCAGCAGTTACTGGACAGGGGGGCCCGCGGCTTTCTTT
15 | . | TRBJ1-4 | TRBV19 | TRBD1 | CASSTWTGAVEKLFF | TGTGCCAGTAGTACTTGGACAGGGGCGGTTGAAAAACTGTTTTTT
19 | . | TRBJ2-1 | TRBV5-6 | TRBD2 | CASKPPLGGAGESYNEQFF | TGTGCCAGCAAGCCCCCGCTGGGGGGAGCGGGAGAATCCTACAATGAGCAGTTCTTC
12 | . | TRBJ2-5 | TRBV6-1 | . | CASSEAEETQYF | TGTGCCAGCAGTGAAGCGGAGGAGACCCAGTACTTC
14 | . | TRBJ2-1 | TRBV6-5 | . | CASSYSPTGIEQFF | TGTGCCAGCAGTTACTCCCCCACGGGTATTGAGCAGTTCTTC